Presented here are 9 T cell receptor beta chains from one specimen sequenced in a study of CD8+ T cells in alopecia areata. The sequencing template was cDNA reverse transcribed from extracted RNA. Data came from immunoSEQ multiplex PCR; TCRdb stores just in-frame clones and leaves some out. This sample carries more than 250,000 clones, none of them present only once. The study sorted pooled cutaneous lymph node cells by CD4, CD8alpha, NKG2D, NKG2ACE and other markers. The sample comprised CD4+ T cells sorted from a lymph node. Receptors originate from a C3H/HeJ mouse with alopecia areata. Strain haplotype at MHC: H2-k.

With respect to this clone: Gene and germline names: mouse. The read stops 4 residues short of the end of the CDR3; the missing end is completed from the germline J gene. This sample also contains other DNA sequences that code for the same CDR3. The rearrangement uses TRBV19 and TRBJ2-3; D perhaps matches TRBD2 (7 bases). The V gene's germline CDR1 is FNHDT and CDR2 SITEND (reference sequence). The germline V and J ends were trimmed by 1 base and 0 bases, with 9 bases remaining between them. The CDR3 runs 15 residues. The part of the CDR3 DNA that was read is TGTGCCAGCAGTATAAGGGGGGCTAGTGCAGAA. Its translation: CASSIRGASAE. The CDR3 in full is CASSIRGASAETLYF.

This clone was observed a few times. Mouse germline and gene names are used. Read sequence stops 3 residues before the CDR3 end, and the germline J gene provides the missing end. The rearrangement links TRBV5 to TRBJ1-6, with D unresolved. TRBJ1-6 falls under the ORF class, with uncertain function. Germline values: CDR1 LGHNA, CDR2 YNLKQL (reference sequence). The CDR3 contains 13 residues. Trimming removed 0 bases from V and 8 bases from J, with 5 bases in between. The CDR3 sequence: CASSQDWDSPLYF. The part of the CDR3 DNA that was read is TGTGCCAGCAGCCAAGATTGGGATTCGCCC.

This clone was seen only a few times. Here the gene names and germline are mouse. The read halts 4 residues ahead of the CDR3 end, with the missing end drawn from the germline J gene. V and J are TRBV1 and TRBJ2-7; D might be TRBD1 (6 bases). CDR1 NSQYPW and CDR2 LRSPGD come from the germline V gene (reference sequence). This CDR3 is 13 amino acids long. CDR3 sequence: CTCSAAAGDEQYF. The DNA read from the CDR3 is TGCACCTGCAGTGCAGCCGCAGGGGAT.

This clone was seen a handful of times. Gene names are the mouse ones. From the germline J gene comes the end of the CDR3, since the read stops 4 residues before it. This sample includes further DNA sequences coding for the same CDR3. The chain recombines TRBV13-2 with TRBJ2-7; D might be TRBD1 (6 bases). Trimming took 5 bases from V and 3 from J, leaving 6 bases between them. The CDR3 spans 11 residues. The germline gives CDR1 NNHNN, CDR2 SYGAGS (reference sequence). The part of the CDR3 DNA that was read is TGTGCCAGCGGGGACAGCTAT. Its protein product is CASGDSY. The full-length CDR3 reads as CASGDSYEQYF.

This clone was found a few times. Here the gene names and germline are mouse. Read coverage stops 4 residues before the CDR3 terminus; the germline J gene supplies the remainder. The rearrangement links TRBV13-1 to TRBJ2-7; D possibly corresponds to TRBD1 (5 bases). The germline V gene encodes CDR1 NSHNY and CDR2 SYGAGN. The CDR3 consists of 14 residues. CDR3 residues: CASSEAADRYEQYF. CDR3 DNA (partial): TGTGCCAGCAGTGAGGCAGCTGACAGATAT.

Note on this clone: Germline and genes here are mouse. The read ends 4 residues before the CDR3 terminus; that terminus is restored from the germline J gene. The sample carries other DNA sequences with the same CDR3. V gene TRBV5 combines with J gene TRBJ2-5; D ambiguous. The CDR3 totals 14 residues. Germline V gene sequence: CDR1 LGHNA, CDR2 YNLKQL (reference sequence). The germline V and J ends were trimmed by 3 bases and 0 bases, with 7 bases remaining between them. CDR3 bases read: TGTGCCAGCAGCCAGACACATAACCAAGAC. Its translation is CASSQTHNQD. Given in full, the CDR3 is CASSQTHNQDTQYF.

This clone was seen only a few times. The gene names given are mouse names. The DNA ends 4 residues before the CDR3 does, and the rest of the CDR3 is filled in from the germline J gene. Other DNA sequences in the sample encode the same CDR3. This rearrangement joins TRBV31 to TRBJ2-3, with TRBD2 identical over 11 bases. Germline lookup yields CDR1 GKSSPN and CDR2 SITVG. The J segment lost 0 bases and the V segment lost 0 bases, leaving 2 bases of the junction unmatched. The CDR3 length is 16 residues. The CDR3 spells CAWSLGLGASAETLYF. Partial CDR3 DNA: TGTGCCTGGAGTCTGGGACTGGGGGCTAGTGCAGAA.

There are a few counts of this clone. Gene names and germline refer to mouse. The read gets to within 4 residues of the CDR3 end, and the germline J gene fills in the rest. The rearrangement joins TRBV5 to TRBJ2-1; possibly TRBD2 for D (6 bases). Germline values: CDR1 LGHNA, CDR2 YNLKQL (reference sequence). This CDR3 region has 16 residues. Trimming shortened V by 0 bases and J by 2 bases, and 11 bases separated the two germline ends. This chain's CDR3 is CASSQEVTGDYAEQFF. The CDR3 DNA, read in part, is TGTGCCAGCAGCCAAGAAGTGACTGGAGACTATGCT.

On this clone: The genes are named according to mouse. The read ends 4 residues before the CDR3 terminus; that terminus is restored from the germline J gene. Other nucleotide sequences from this sample produce the same CDR3. The gene calls are TRBV31 and TRBJ2-3, with D tentatively TRBD2 (7 bases). V shed 0 bases and J shed 0 bases, with 10 bases lying between them. The CDR3 sequence is 15 residues long. CDR1 and CDR2 (germline): GKSSPN, SITVG. The DNA read from the CDR3 is TGTGCCTGGAGTCTAGTGGGGGGCAGTGCAGAA. Amino acids: CAWSLVGGSAE. The full CDR3 protein reads CAWSLVGGSAETLYF.